Each of the 17 T cell receptor beta chains below was sequenced from the same sample in a study of cytomegalovirus exposure and HLA in healthy donors. Vbeta (60) and Jbeta (13) primers were used in the PCR. Assay: immunoSEQ multiplex PCR; the TCRdb copy retains only in-frame clones and omits some. The sample lists about 140,000 clones; more than 65% were seen once. Sequencing used PBMCs. These receptors all come from a woman aged 25-40 years in good health and CMV-seronegative.

The CDR3 bases are TGTGCCAGCAGCCGGAGACAGCTGGCTATCGGCTACACCTTC. This sequence encodes CASSRRQLAIGYTF. The chain is built from TRBV28 and TRBJ1-2, with D perhaps matching TRBD1 (5 bases). V lost 6 bases, J lost 8 bases, and 19 bases lay in between. Germline CDR1 reads MDHEN; CDR2 reads SYDVKM. The CDR3 loop spans 14 amino acids.

V is TRBV4-2 and J is TRBJ2-1; 16 nucleotides line up with TRBD2. After removal of 5 bases from V and 4 bases from J, the junction contained 11 bases not matched to a gene. Germline assignment: CDR1 LGHNA and CDR2 YNFKEQ. This CDR3 region has 19 residues. The CDR3: CASSAHKGLAGGRYNEQFF. Here the CDR3 DNA reads TGTGCCAGCAGCGCCCACAAGGGACTAGCGGGGGGGCGGTACAATGAGCAGTTCTTC.

V gene TRBV2 combines with J gene TRBJ1-5; D not resolved. CDR1 and CDR2 from the germline V gene are SNHLY and FYNNEI. The V end lost 4 bases, the J end lost 4 bases, and 14 bases lay between the germline ends. This CDR3 is built from 15 residues. The CDR3 region is CASSGGSRGNQPQHF. The CDR3 region has the DNA TGTGCCAGCAGTGGCGGCAGCCGGGGTAATCAGCCCCAGCATTTT. Full variable domain (remainder filled in from reference TRBV2 and TRBJ1-5): EPEVTQTPSHQVTQMGQEVILRCVPISNHLYFYWYRQILGQKVEFLVSFYNNEISEKSEIFDDQFSVERPDGSNFTLKIRSTKLEDSAMYFCASSGGSRGNQPQHFGDGTRLSIL.

This rearrangement joins TRBV18 to TRBJ2-2; possibly TRBD1 for D (6 bases). V lost 3 bases to trimming and J lost 5 bases, with 19 bases between them. Per the germline V gene, CDR1 is KGHSH and CDR2 is LQKENI. This CDR3 region has 17 residues. In nucleotides, the CDR3 is TGTGCCAGCTCACCGATTGGGACAACCGAACTGACCGGGGAGCTGTTTTTT. It specifies CASSPIGTTELTGELFF.

V gene TRBV7-9 combines with J gene TRBJ2-7; 7 nucleotides line up with TRBD1. CDR1 and CDR2 (germline): SEHNR, FQNEAQ (reference sequence). The length of the CDR3 is 12 residues. The trim removed 5 bases at V and 4 bases at J, leaving 2 bases unmatched. The CDR3 loop is CASSMTGYEQYF. Written as DNA, the CDR3 is TGTGCCAGCAGCATGACAGGGTACGAGCAGTACTTC.

The chain carries TRBV2 and TRBJ2-6; the match to TRBD1 covers 9 bases. Germline V gives CDR1 SNHLY, CDR2 FYNNEI. Trimming took 6 bases from V and 4 from J; bases not matched to a gene: 7. The CDR3 loop spans 16 amino acids. Written as DNA, the CDR3 is TGTGCCAGCAGCCGCGGACAGGGGTACGGGGCCAACGTCCTGACTTTC. This encodes CASSRGQGYGANVLTF.

This clone was picked up one time. V usage is TRBV7-6 and J usage is TRBJ1-5, with D perhaps TRBD1 (5 bases). Germline V gives CDR1 SGHVS, CDR2 FNYEAQ. Deletions cut 5 bases from V and 6 bases from J, with 11 bases between. CDR3 length: 13 amino acids. The CDR3 region is CASSPGWSQPQHF. DNA for the CDR3: TGTGCCAGCAGCCCAGGGTGGAGTCAGCCCCAGCATTTT. Variable domain in full (rest from reference TRBV7-6 and TRBJ1-5): GAGVSQSPRYKVTKRGQDVALRCDPISGHVSLYWYRQALGQGPEFLTYFNYEAQQDKSGLPNDRFSAERPEGSISTLTIQRTEQRDSAMYRCASSPGWSQPQHFGDGTRLSIL.

The table lists this clone with a few counts. V usage is TRBV6-5 and J usage is TRBJ1-2; D possibly corresponds to TRBD1 (6 bases). CDR3 length: 13 amino acids. Germline V lookup: CDR1 MNHEY, CDR2 SVGAGI. V was shortened by 5 bases and J by 2 bases, with 9 bases between the two germline ends. In DNA, the CDR3 is TGTGCCAGCAGTACAACAGGGAACTATGGCTACACCTTC. This encodes CASSTTGNYGYTF.

This chain connects TRBV30 to TRBJ2-5, with D tentatively TRBD1 (7 bases). This CDR3 has 13 residues. Trimming stripped 3 bases from V and 5 bases from J, with 13 bases between. Germline values: CDR1 GTSNPN, CDR2 SVGIG (reference sequence). DNA for the CDR3: TGTGCCTGGAGCAGGGGGGTTTTGGAGACCCAGTACTTC. The encoded protein is CAWSRGVLETQYF.

DNA of the CDR3: TGTGCCAGCAGCTTATTTTCGGGGGGCACCGGGGAGCTGTTTTTT. It codes for CASSLFSGGTGELFF. The V and J genes are TRBV11-2 and TRBJ2-2; the match to TRBD2 covers 7 bases. V lost 2 bases and J lost 4; bases outside the gene matches: 4. Germline CDR1 is SGHAT and CDR2 is FQNNGV. CDR3 length equals 15 residues.

The chain couples TRBV18 to TRBJ1-1; D might be TRBD1 (6 bases). Germline V gene data show CDR1 as KGHSH and CDR2 as LQKENI. The length of the CDR3 is 14 residues. The germline V and J ends were trimmed by 3 bases and 0 bases, with 8 bases remaining between them. CDR3 sequence: CASSPGQLNTEAFF. The DNA for the CDR3 is TGTGCCAGCTCACCCGGACAGCTGAACACTGAAGCTTTCTTT.

This clone was seen a single time. V gene TRBV25-1 combines with J gene TRBJ2-1; D is perhaps TRBD1 (6 bases). Germline V gene sequence: CDR1 MGHDK, CDR2 SYGVNS. The CDR3 totals 13 residues. V was trimmed by 5 bases and J by 6 bases, leaving 11 bases between them. CDR3 in amino acids: CASSNRVGNEQFF. CDR3 nucleotide sequence: TGTGCCAGCAGTAACAGGGTAGGCAATGAGCAGTTCTTC.

The J gene is TRBJ2-4, the V gene TRBV6-5; TRBD2 might be the D (6 bases). Germline V gene sequence: CDR1 MNHEY, CDR2 SVGAGI. V was shortened by 0 bases and J by 2 bases, with 11 bases between the two germline ends. This CDR3 contains 16 residues. The chain's CDR3 is CASSYSGGLSKNIQYF. In nucleotides, the CDR3 is TGTGCCAGCAGTTACTCGGGGGGTCTATCCAAAAACATTCAGTACTTC.

The chain combines TRBV4-1 with TRBJ2-3; no definite D call. V was shortened by 0 bases and J by 5 bases, with 9 bases between the two germline ends. Germline loops: CDR1 MGHRA, CDR2 YSYEKL. This CDR3 is built from 14 residues. The CDR3 sequence is CASSQDESGDTQYF. CDR3 DNA sequence: TGCGCCAGCAGCCAAGATGAATCAGGAGATACGCAGTATTTT.

The V gene is TRBV11-1, the J gene TRBJ2-1; maybe TRBD2 (5 bases). This CDR3 is built from 13 residues. Trimming removed 2 bases at V and 6 bases at J, with 8 bases between. From germline, CDR1 is SGHAT and CDR2 FQDESV (reference sequence). CDR3 sequence reads: CASSLLATNEQFF. CDR3 DNA sequence: TGTGCCAGCAGCTTACTAGCCACCAATGAGCAGTTCTTC.

V and J are TRBV11-3 and TRBJ2-2; 7 bases are a match to TRBD1. V dropped 3 bases and J dropped 0; count of bases not matched to a gene: 1. Germline lookup yields CDR1 SGHNT and CDR2 YENEEA. The CDR3 totals 15 residues. The DNA for the CDR3 is TGTGCCAGCAGCTTGGGGACAGCGAACACCGGGGAGCTGTTTTTT. It yields the protein CASSLGTANTGELFF.

The rearrangement links TRBV5-1 to TRBJ2-5, with TRBD2 matching over 10 bases. The CDR3 has 15 residues. The V and J ends lost 0 bases and 4 bases, in that order; junction bases with no gene match: 3. CDR1 and CDR2 from the germline V gene are SGHRS and YFSETQ. Here the CDR3 DNA reads TGCGCCAGCAGCTTGGGTTTAGCGGGAGGAGAGACCCAGTACTTC. Protein product: CASSLGLAGGETQYF.